Below, 4 T cell receptor beta chains from the same sample are listed, as sequenced in a study of T cell responses to AZD1222 COVID-19 vaccine. This table comes from immunoSEQ multiplex PCR, and its TCRdb copy is limited to in-frame clones, with some not included. This sample has fewer than 120,000 clones, with 87% found just once. The sequencing used peripheral blood, collected on day 0 of AZD1222 vaccination. All receptors come from an adult in good health.

The rearrangement links TRBV7-2 to TRBJ1-1; no clear D gene. Germline V gene lookup returns CDR1 SGHTA and CDR2 FQGNSA. Trimming cost V 3 bases and J 5 bases, with 10 bases left between them. The length of the CDR3 is 13 residues. The CDR3 reads CASSFGEVTEAFF. DNA of the CDR3: TGTGCCAGCAGCTTCGGGGAAGTGACTGAAGCTTTCTTT.

The chain recombines TRBV7-3 with TRBJ2-1; D gene uncertain. Germline V CDR1 and CDR2: SGHTA, FQGTGA. V was pared by 4 bases and J by 10 bases, with 14 bases between. This CDR3 comprises 13 residues. The CDR3 loop reads CASSSAPQDEQFF. Written as DNA, the CDR3 is TGTGCCAGCAGCTCGGCCCCCCAGGACGAGCAGTTCTTC.

The rearrangement uses TRBV30 and TRBJ1-6; D uncertain. There are 14 residues in the CDR3. Trimming removed 4 bases from V and 3 bases from J, with 10 bases in between. Germline lookup yields CDR1 GTSNPN and CDR2 SVGIG (reference sequence). The CDR3, as DNA: TGTGCCTGGAAAGGAGGGAACTATAATTCACCCCTCCACTTT. Its translation is CAWKGGNYNSPLHF. Full variable domain (remainder filled in from reference TRBV30 and TRBJ1-6): SQTIHQWPATLVQPVGSPLSLECTVEGTSNPNLYWYRQAAGRGLQLLFYSVGIGQISSEVPQNLSASRPQDRQFILSSKKLLLSDSGFYLCAWKGGNYNSPLHFGNGTRLTVT.

The J gene is TRBJ2-1, the V gene TRBV27; D is unclear. V shed 3 bases and J shed 5 bases, with 17 bases lying between them. Germline lookup yields CDR1 MNHEY and CDR2 SMNVEV (reference sequence). The CDR3 loop spans 16 amino acids. The CDR3 nucleotides are TGTGCCAGCAGTTTCTACCCCCGCGACGGAGACAATGAGCAGTTCTTC. Protein product: CASSFYPRDGDNEQFF.